Sequencing of this T cell receptor (beta chain) was carried out in a study of vaccination effects on CD4 cells after COVID-19. Expansion with viral peptide pools was applied to antigen-specific CD4+ T cells by the ViraFEST assay prior to sequencing. When less than 13 days of culture had elapsed, CD4+ T cells were isolated. PCR showed that the person got SARS-CoV-2 infection at some point between March and December 2020. It was on days 3 and 7 that half the medium was replaced with IL-2 medium. This clone was found a few times. The antigen remains unidentified. The ends lost 7 bases at V and 13 bases at J; junction bases unmatched: 9. Germline CDR1 reads SNHLY; CDR2 reads FYNNEI. CDR3 length equals 13 residues. Assay: immunoSEQ multiplex PCR; the TCRdb copy retains only in-frame clones and omits some. Among fewer than 25,000 clones listed, 76% were seen once.

The J gene is TRBJ1-6, the V gene TRBV2; TRBD1 aligns across 8 bases. This clonotype was sampled from a human donor who had a prior SARS-CoV-2 infection. Source: CD4+ T cells from PBMCs cultured with SARS-CoV-2 spike peptides, taken before COVID-19 vaccination. The CDR3 DNA is TGTGCCAGCAACAGACAGGGGACGCTTCCCCTCCACTTT. Its translation is CASNRQGTLPLHF.